The table lists the clone carrying this T cell receptor (beta chain) with a few counts. Its antigen is not identified. This sample stems from a study of T cell repertoires in cytomegalovirus infection. Turning to the study itself: Matching HLA type, along with CMV infection, was indicated by public TCR beta signatures. Study observations and caveats: The study identified carriers of CMV plus the relevant HLA from cumulative public TCR beta family frequency. Clonotypes of TCR beta that were HLA-C-restricted and CMV-specific dominated the ex vivo response.

TCRdb ran MiXCR on the reads and lists one entry per CDR3 protein. Of roughly 100,000 distinct CDR3 sequences in the sample, 15% to 20% were seen once. Germline V gene data show CDR1 as SGHAT and CDR2 as FQNNGV. CDR3 size: 15 residues. J lost 7 bases, V lost 5 bases, and 11 bases had no gene match. This clonotype was obtained from a human donor in good health (CMV status not recorded). Some clones in this sample may be carry-over from other donors' samples. The chain carries TRBV11-2 and TRBJ2-1, with 7 bases identical to TRBD2. The sequencing sample was made of PBMCs. The CDR3 DNA reads TGTGCCAGCAGCGGACTAAGCGGGGTAGGTAATGAGCAGTTCTTC. Protein product: CASSGLSGVGNEQFF.